These 11 T cell receptor beta chains share one sample of origin, sequenced in a study of T cell responses to AZD1222 COVID-19 vaccine. Clones were read by immunoSEQ multiplex PCR, and TCRdb kept only the in-frame ones, dropping some. The top ten clones hold roughly 3.2% of a sample with fewer than 120,000 clones, 87% of them seen once. The source was peripheral blood, collected on day 0 of AZD1222 vaccination. Every receptor here comes from an adult in good health.

The V and J genes are TRBV6-1 and TRBJ2-5; 8 bases line up with TRBD1. The CDR3 has 15 amino acids. Germline values: CDR1 MNHNS, CDR2 SASEGT. With 2 bases clipped from V and 2 bases from J, the junction kept 4 bases outside the gene matches. This CDR3 is CASSESTGGQETQYF. The CDR3 DNA is TGTGCCAGCAGTGAAAGTACAGGGGGGCAAGAGACCCAGTACTTC.

The rearrangement joins TRBV7-2 to TRBJ1-1, with D perhaps matching TRBD1 (6 bases). The ends were cut back, 0 bases at V and 4 bases at J, with 15 bases in the middle. The V gene's germline CDR1 is SGHTA and CDR2 FQGNSA. The CDR3 length is 16 residues. The CDR3 loop is CASSLAGGYTSTEAFF. In DNA form, the CDR3 reads TGTGCCAGCAGCTTAGCGGGGGGCTACACAAGCACTGAAGCTTTCTTT. The whole variable domain, filled in from reference TRBV7-2 and TRBJ1-1, reads GAGVSQSPSNKVTEKGKDVELRCDPISGHTALYWYRQSLGQGLEFLIYFQGNSAPDKSGLPSDRFSAERTGGSVSTLTIQRTQQEDSAVYLCASSLAGGYTSTEAFFGQGTRLTVV.

V and J are TRBV15 and TRBJ2-7; D not certain. V lost 2 bases to trimming and J lost 0 bases, with 17 bases between them. CDR1 LNHNV and CDR2 YYDKDF come from the germline V gene (reference sequence). The CDR3 is made up of 17 amino acids. This chain's CDR3 is CATSRSKTSLPSYEQYF. The CDR3 nucleotides are TGTGCCACCAGCAGATCAAAAACCTCTCTCCCCTCCTACGAGCAGTACTTC. Full variable domain (rest looked up from reference TRBV15 and TRBJ2-7): DAMVIQNPRYQVTQFGKPVTLSCSQTLNHNVMYWYQQKSSQAPKLLFHYYDKDFNNEADTPDNFQSRRPNTSFCFLDIRSPGLGDTAMYLCATSRSKTSLPSYEQYFGPGTRLTVT.

The chain couples TRBV2 to TRBJ2-7; no reliable D call. V lost 8 bases and J lost 1, with 12 bases in between. This CDR3 comprises 13 residues. Looked up from germline, CDR1 is SNHLY and CDR2 is FYNNEI. The CDR3 nucleotides read TGTGCCAGCTCTCTAAGTAGATCCTACGAGCAGTACTTC. Translating gives CASSLSRSYEQYF.

The rearrangement links TRBV2 to TRBJ1-1; D remains ambiguous. Per germline, CDR1 SNHLY and CDR2 FYNNEI. This CDR3 comprises 13 residues. V was clipped by 1 base and J by 2 bases, with 5 bases between them. The CDR3 region has the DNA TGTGCCAGCAGTGAAGAGGGAAACACTGAAGCTTTCTTT. Translating it yields CASSEEGNTEAFF.

The CDR3 region is CASLGQNQPQHF. CDR3 DNA sequence: TGTGCCAGCCTTGGACAGAATCAGCCCCAGCATTTT. The chain carries TRBV28 and TRBJ1-5; a weak D match, TRBD1 (6 bases). V was pared by 8 bases and J by 4 bases, with 9 bases between. The CDR3 totals 12 residues. From germline, CDR1 is MDHEN and CDR2 SYDVKM.

The chain carries TRBV4-2 and TRBJ2-2; D gene uncertain. Germline V gene sequence: CDR1 LGHNA, CDR2 YNFKEQ. V was clipped by 3 bases and J by 5 bases, with 7 bases between them. CDR3 size: 13 residues. The CDR3 reads CASSQTTTGELFF. The DNA for the CDR3 is TGTGCCAGCAGCCAGACGACTACCGGGGAGCTGTTTTTT.

The J gene is TRBJ1-2, the V gene TRBV24-1; 8 bases agree with TRBD1. This CDR3 comprises 15 residues. Germline loops: CDR1 KGHDR, CDR2 SFDVKD. Unmatched junction bases numbered 7, after V lost 4 bases and J lost 4 bases. Here the CDR3 reads CATSEPSTGGYGYTF. The CDR3 nucleotides are TGTGCCACCAGTGAGCCAAGTACAGGGGGCTATGGCTACACCTTC.

This chain uses TRBV3-1 (or the pseudogene TRBV3-2) with TRBJ1-5, with a tentative D call TRBD1 (6 bases). Germline V gene data show CDR1 as LGHDT and CDR2 as YNNKEL (reference sequence). V dropped 4 bases and J dropped 7 bases, with 11 bases sitting between them. The CDR3 runs 13 residues. The CDR3 protein is CASSLGGYQPQHF. CDR3 DNA sequence: TGTGCCAGCAGCCTAGGGGGATACCAGCCCCAGCATTTT.

V is TRBV5-1 and J is TRBJ1-4; D uncertain. Germline CDR1 and CDR2: SGHRS and YFSETQ. CDR3 size: 16 residues. Trimming stripped 4 bases from V and 7 bases from J, with 20 bases between. CDR3 in DNA: TGCGCCAGCAGCGCCACGGGGAGGGAGGAGGGTGAAAAACTGTTTTTT. It encodes CASSATGREEGEKLFF.

The rearrangement uses TRBV11-2 and TRBJ2-1, with D uncertain. The CDR3 has 15 amino acids. The ends were cut back, 0 bases at V and 3 bases at J, with 9 bases in the middle. Germline V lookup: CDR1 SGHAT, CDR2 FQNNGV. The CDR3 here is CASSLEWAGYNEQFF. CDR3 bases: TGTGCCAGCAGCTTAGAGTGGGCAGGCTACAATGAGCAGTTCTTC. Based on the CDR3 plus reference TRBV11-2 and TRBJ2-1, the full variable domain is EAGVAQSPRYKIIEKRQSVAFWCNPISGHATLYWYQQILGQGPKLLIQFQNNGVVDDSQLPKDRFSAERLKGVDSTLKIQPAKLEDSAVYLCASSLEWAGYNEQFFGPGTRLTVL.